There are a few counts of the clone carrying this T cell receptor beta chain. Antigen specificity is unknown. Employing constant-segment primers, 5'RACE generated TCR alpha and TCR beta cDNA libraries bearing sample barcodes and UMIs. TCRdb re-derived calls from the 5' RACE reads in MiXCR, one entry per CDR3 protein. The sample includes about 430,000 distinct CDR3 sequences, approximately 25% of them seen just once. This sample is drawn from a study of T-cell memory formation after mild COVID-19. Study overall: TCR clusters showed largely donor specificity. Overall study results and limits: Researchers found some responding clones in pre-infection memory, a sign that cross-reactive memory joined.

CDR1 and CDR2 (germline): MNHEY, SMNVEV (reference sequence). The CDR3 is made up of 14 amino acids. J gave up 6 bases and V 5 bases, and 9 bases lay outside the gene matches. The receptor comes from an adult woman who had mild COVID-19 (a few samples of this study predate the infection). Cell type and time point are not known. What was sequenced was PBMCs or a T cell subset sorted from them (not recorded which). This chain connects TRBV27 to TRBJ2-7; 8 nucleotides line up with TRBD1. The CDR3 protein is CASSPGGQRGEQYF. DNA of the CDR3: TGTGCCAGCAGTCCAGGGGGCCAAAGGGGCGAGCAGTACTTC.